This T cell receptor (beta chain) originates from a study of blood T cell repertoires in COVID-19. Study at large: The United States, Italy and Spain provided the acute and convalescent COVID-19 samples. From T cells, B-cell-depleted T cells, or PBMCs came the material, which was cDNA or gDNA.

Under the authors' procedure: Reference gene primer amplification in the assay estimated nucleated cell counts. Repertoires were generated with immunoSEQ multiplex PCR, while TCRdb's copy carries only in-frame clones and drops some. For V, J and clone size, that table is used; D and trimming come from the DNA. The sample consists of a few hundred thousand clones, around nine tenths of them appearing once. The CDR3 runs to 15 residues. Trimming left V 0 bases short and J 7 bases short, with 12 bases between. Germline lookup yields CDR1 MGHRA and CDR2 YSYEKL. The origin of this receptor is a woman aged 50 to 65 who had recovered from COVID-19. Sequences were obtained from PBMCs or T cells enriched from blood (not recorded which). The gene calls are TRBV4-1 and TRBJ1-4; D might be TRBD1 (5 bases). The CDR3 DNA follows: TGCGCCAGCAGCCAAGAGACGCGGCAGGGTGAAAAACTGTTTTTT. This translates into CASSQETRQGEKLFF.